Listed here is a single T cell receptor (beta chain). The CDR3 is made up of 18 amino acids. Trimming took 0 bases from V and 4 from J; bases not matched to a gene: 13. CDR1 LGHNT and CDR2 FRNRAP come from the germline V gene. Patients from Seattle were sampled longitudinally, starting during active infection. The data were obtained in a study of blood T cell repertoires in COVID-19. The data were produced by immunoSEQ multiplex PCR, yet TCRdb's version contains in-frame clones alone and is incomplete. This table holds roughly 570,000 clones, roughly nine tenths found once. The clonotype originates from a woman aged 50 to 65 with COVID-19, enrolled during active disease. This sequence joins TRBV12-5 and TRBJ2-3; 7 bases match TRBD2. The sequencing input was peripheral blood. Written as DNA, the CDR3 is TGTGCTAGTGGTTTGGTCCTCCGGGACTACCCGTACCCAGATACGCAGTATTTT. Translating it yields CASGLVLRDYPYPDTQYF.